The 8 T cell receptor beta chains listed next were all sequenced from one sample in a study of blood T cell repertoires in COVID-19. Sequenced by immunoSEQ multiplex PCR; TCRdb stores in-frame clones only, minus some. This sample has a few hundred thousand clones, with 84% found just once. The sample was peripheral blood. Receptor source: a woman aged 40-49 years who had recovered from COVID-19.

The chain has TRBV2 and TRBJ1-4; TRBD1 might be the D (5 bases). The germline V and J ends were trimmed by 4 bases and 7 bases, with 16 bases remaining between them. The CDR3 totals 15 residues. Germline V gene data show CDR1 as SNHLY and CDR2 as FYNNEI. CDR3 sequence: CASSVFTGKFEKLFF. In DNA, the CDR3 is TGTGCCAGCAGTGTTTTTACAGGCAAGTTTGAAAAACTGTTTTTT.

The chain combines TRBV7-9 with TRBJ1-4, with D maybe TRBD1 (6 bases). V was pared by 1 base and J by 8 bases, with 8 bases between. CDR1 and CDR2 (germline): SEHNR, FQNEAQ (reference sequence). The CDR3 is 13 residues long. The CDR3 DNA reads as TGTGCCAGCAGCTTAGTGGGACACGAAAAACTGTTTTTT. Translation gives CASSLVGHEKLFF. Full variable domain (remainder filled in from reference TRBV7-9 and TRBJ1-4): DTGVSQNPRHKITKRGQNVTFRCDPISEHNRLYWYRQTLGQGPEFLTYFQNEAQLEKSRLLSDRFSAERPKGSFSTLEIQRTEQGDSAMYLCASSLVGHEKLFFGSGTQLSVL.

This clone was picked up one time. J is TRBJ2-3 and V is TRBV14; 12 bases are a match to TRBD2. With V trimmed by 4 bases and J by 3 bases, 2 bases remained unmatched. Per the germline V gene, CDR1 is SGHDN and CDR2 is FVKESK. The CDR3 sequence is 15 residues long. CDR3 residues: CASSRTSGATDTQYF. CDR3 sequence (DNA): TGTGCCAGCAGCCGGACTAGCGGGGCGACAGATACGCAGTATTTT.

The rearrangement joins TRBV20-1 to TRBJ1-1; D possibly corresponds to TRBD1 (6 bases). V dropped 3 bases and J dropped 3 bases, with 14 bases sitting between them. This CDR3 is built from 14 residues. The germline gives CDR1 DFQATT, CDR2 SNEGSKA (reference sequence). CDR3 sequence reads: CSASGGSADTEAFF. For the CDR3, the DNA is TGCAGTGCTAGTGGGGGCTCGGCGGACACTGAAGCTTTCTTT.

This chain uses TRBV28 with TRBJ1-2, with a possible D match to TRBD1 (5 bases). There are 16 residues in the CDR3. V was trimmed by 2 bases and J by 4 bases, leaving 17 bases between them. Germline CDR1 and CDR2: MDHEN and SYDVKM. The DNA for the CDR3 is TGTGCCAGCAGTTTACTAAATGCCAGGGCCCGCTATGGCTACACCTTC. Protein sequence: CASSLLNARARYGYTF.

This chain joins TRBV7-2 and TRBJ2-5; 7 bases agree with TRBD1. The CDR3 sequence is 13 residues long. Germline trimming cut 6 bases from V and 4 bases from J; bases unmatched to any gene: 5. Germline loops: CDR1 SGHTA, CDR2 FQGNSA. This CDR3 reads CASSTGVGETQYF. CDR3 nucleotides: TGTGCCAGCAGTACAGGGGTCGGAGAGACCCAGTACTTC.

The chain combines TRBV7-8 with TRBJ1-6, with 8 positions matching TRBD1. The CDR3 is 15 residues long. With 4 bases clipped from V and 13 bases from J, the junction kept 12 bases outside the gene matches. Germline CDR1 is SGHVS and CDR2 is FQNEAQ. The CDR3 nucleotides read TGTGCCAGCAGCTGGGGGACAGGAGGATCTAATCCCCTCCACTTT. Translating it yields CASSWGTGGSNPLHF.

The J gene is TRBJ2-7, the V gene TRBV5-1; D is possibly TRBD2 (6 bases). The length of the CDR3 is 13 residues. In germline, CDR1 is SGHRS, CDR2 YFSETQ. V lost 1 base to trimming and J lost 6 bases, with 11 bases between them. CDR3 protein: CASSLSGESEQYF. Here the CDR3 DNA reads TGCGCCAGCAGCTTGTCGGGGGAAAGCGAGCAGTACTTC.